This T cell receptor beta chain was sequenced for a study of T cell changes during pregnancy in multiple sclerosis. Per the germline V gene, CDR1 is SGHKS and CDR2 is YYEKEE (reference sequence). V lost 4 bases, J lost 8 bases, and 3 bases stayed unmatched. CDR3 length: 13 amino acids. Sequenced by immunoSEQ multiplex PCR; TCRdb stores in-frame clones only, minus some. The sample holds about 34,000 clones; approximately 90% are singletons and the top ten take 3% to 4%. The V and J genes are TRBV5-5 and TRBJ1-4; 9 bases align to TRBD1. This sample comprised CD8+ T cells from peripheral blood mononuclear cells, obtained in the third trimester of pregnancy. This TCR derives from a female donor with multiple sclerosis, enrolled in a pregnancy study. The CDR3 bases are TGTGCCAGCAGCGGGACAGGGTTGGAAAAACTGTTTTTT. This encodes CASSGTGLEKLFF.